This T cell receptor (beta chain) is from a study of shared clonotypes between healthy human individuals. Germline CDR1 SEHNR, CDR2 FQNEAQ (reference sequence). V lost 4 bases to trimming and J lost 0 bases; unmatched junction nucleotides: 2. The CDR3 consists of 15 residues. The repertoire was sequenced with immunoSEQ multiplex PCR; TCRdb's copy has only in-frame clones and lacks some. The sample shows about 2.3 million clones, 85% to 95% of them seen only once. Concerning this clone itself: The antigen is unknown.

Notes on the study in general: Clonotype sharing among donors, it was expected, would be affected by sequencing depth.

The chain employs TRBV7-9 and TRBJ2-3; 9 bases agree with TRBD1. The sequencing sample was made of naive CD4+ T cells from PBMCs. Subset noted: CD45RA+ positively selected. The TCR originated in a man between 18 and 35 years old in good health. Some clones in this sample may be carry-over from other donors' samples. CDR3 DNA sequence: TGTGCCAGCAGCTCACAGGGGGCGAGCACAGATACGCAGTATTTT. It codes for CASSSQGASTDTQYF. Based on the CDR3 plus reference TRBV7-9 and TRBJ2-3, the full variable domain is DTGVSQNPRHKITKRGQNVTFRCDPISEHNRLYWYRQTLGQGPEFLTYFQNEAQLEKSRLLSDRFSAERPKGSFSTLEIQRTEQGDSAMYLCASSSQGASTDTQYFGPGTRLTVL.